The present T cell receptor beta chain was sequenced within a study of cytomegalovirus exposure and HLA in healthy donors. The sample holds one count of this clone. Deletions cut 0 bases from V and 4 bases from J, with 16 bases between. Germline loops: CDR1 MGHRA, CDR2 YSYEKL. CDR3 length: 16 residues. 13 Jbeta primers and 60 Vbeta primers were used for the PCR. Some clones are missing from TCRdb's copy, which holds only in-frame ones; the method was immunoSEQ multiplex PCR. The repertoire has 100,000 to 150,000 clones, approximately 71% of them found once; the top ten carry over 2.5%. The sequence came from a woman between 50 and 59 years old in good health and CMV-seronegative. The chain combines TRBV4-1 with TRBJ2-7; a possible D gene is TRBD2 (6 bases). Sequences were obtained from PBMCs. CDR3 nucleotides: TGCGCCAGCAGCCAAGATATCGCGGGGAGCCAGTACGAGCAGTACTTC. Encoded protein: CASSQDIAGSQYEQYF.